This T cell receptor (beta chain) was observed in a study of vaccination and CD4 T cells after COVID-19. Study results and caveats: Of the reactive clones in convalescent patients, a median approximately 86% showed up only post-vaccination.

Noted time point: late sampling 161 to 241 days after vaccination in a few convalescent patients. TCRdb called the PCR reads again in MiXCR, with one record for every CDR3 protein. The repertoire holds tens of thousands of distinct CDR3 sequences, around 49% seen once, with about 5.8% in the top ten. This clonotype was observed a single time. Its antigen is currently unknown. The length of the CDR3 is 15 residues. Germline-derived CDR1 and CDR2 are MRHNA and SNTAGT. The J segment lost 5 bases and the V segment lost 0 bases, leaving 1 base of the junction unmatched. Sequences were derived from CD4+ T cells from blood, sampled about 7 months after SARS-CoV-2 vaccination. The chain carries TRBV6-4 and TRBJ2-1, with 10 positions matching TRBD2. The origin of this receptor is a human donor who had recovered from COVID-19. For the CDR3, the DNA is TGTGCCAGCAGTGACTCACTAGCGGGACACAATGAGCAGTTCTTC. Its protein is CASSDSLAGHNEQFF.